The clone carrying this T cell receptor beta chain was recorded once. Seattle-derived patients entered the study during active infection and were followed longitudinally. The protocol was immunoSEQ multiplex PCR, while the TCRdb copy is restricted to in-frame clones and leaves out a portion. The sample has over 200,000 clones, over 80% seen once. This record comes from a study of blood T cell repertoires in COVID-19. Whole-study context: The United States, Italy and Spain supplied acute and convalescent COVID-19 samples. PBMCs, B-cell-depleted T cells, or T cells were the source of the cDNA or gDNA that made up the material.

The germline V and J ends were trimmed by 4 bases and 6 bases, with 16 bases remaining between them. The length of the CDR3 is 15 residues. In germline, CDR1 is SGHRS, CDR2 YFSETQ. The source material was peripheral blood. This receptor was obtained from a woman between 25 and 40 years old with COVID-19, enrolled during active disease. This chain links TRBV5-1 with TRBJ2-2; D possibly corresponds to TRBD2 (6 bases). This CDR3 is CASSLVGTSSGELFF. CDR3 nucleotides: TGCGCCAGCAGCCTTGTTGGCACTAGCTCCGGGGAGCTGTTTTTT.